The source of this T cell receptor beta chain is a study of T cell responses to AZD1222 COVID-19 vaccine. Concerning this clone: Its specificity is unknown.

Findings and limits, study-wide: Along spike, vaccine-associated CD4 TCRs were found throughout, with dominance at 160-218 and 743-854. Donors were largely white British and mainly female; clonal diversity was possibly underestimated. Without day 14 samples, only post-peak T cell repertoires were studied. Two AZD1222 doses significantly raised spike-specific TCR breadth and depth over controls.

Germline CDR1 MNHEY, CDR2 SVGEGT. The V and J ends lost 2 bases and 2 bases, in that order; junction bases with no gene match: 2. There are 15 residues in the CDR3. Assay used: immunoSEQ multiplex PCR; TCRdb lists only in-frame clones, some missing. The sample includes approximately 160,000 clones, around 89% seen only once; the top ten take approximately 3.1%. This TCR came from an adult in good health. This specimen consisted of peripheral blood, obtained on day 0 of MenACWY control vaccination. The gene calls are TRBV6-2 or TRBV6-3 and TRBJ2-3, with 9 nucleotides matching TRBD2. The chain's CDR3 is CASSYGGGATDTQYF. DNA for the CDR3: TGTGCCAGCAGTTACGGCGGGGGGGCCACAGATACGCAGTATTTT.